Listed below are T cell receptor beta chains from one sample, sequenced in a study of T cells in Graves' hyperthyroidism and ophthalmopathy. TCRdb re-analysed the multiplex PCR reads in MiXCR, keeping a single row per CDR3 protein. Among hundreds of thousands of distinct CDR3 sequences listed, less than 30% were seen once. Sequencing used blood. These receptors came from a man aged 35 to 55 with Graves' hyperthyroidism that later progressed to Graves' ophthalmopathy. The CDR3 runs from the conserved cysteine through the conserved F or W. D genes are given only for firm matches. Part of the rows lack a size; the others show once, few, many or a class for expanded clones.

abundance | j_gene | d_gene | v_gene | CDR3nt | CDR3aa
- | TRBJ2-7 | - | TRBV15 | TGTGCCACCAGCCGCCGCTCAGCCTACGAGCAGTACTTC | CATSRRSAYEQYF
few | TRBJ2-7 | - | TRBV12-3/TRBV12-4 | TGTGCCAGCAGTTTCAGGCAGGCGACCTACGAGCAGTACTTC | CASSFRQATYEQYF
- | TRBJ1-2 | - | TRBV30 | TGTGCCTGGGCTGGGAGAAGAGATGGCTACACCTTC | CAWAGRRDGYTF
many | TRBJ1-5 | TRBD1 | TRBV7-2 | TGTGCCAGCAGCTTGGGACAGGGACCTCAGCCCCAGCATTTT | CASSLGQGPQPQHF
many | TRBJ1-2 | - | TRBV24-1 | TGTGCCACCAGTGAGGCACACGACCCGGCGAACTATGGCTACACCTTC | CATSEAHDPANYGYTF
once | TRBJ2-2 | - | TRBV29-1 | TGCAGCGTCCAAGGCACCAGCCGTGAGCTGTTTTTT | CSVQGTSRELFF
- | TRBJ2-2 | TRBD2 | TRBV12-3/TRBV12-4 | TGTGCCAGCCTAAGCGGGGTGGCGAACACCGGGGAGCTGTTTTTT | CASLSGVANTGELFF
many | TRBJ2-5 | - | TRBV27 | TGTGCCAGCAGCCGAAGGTGGGACGAGACCCAGTACTTC | CASSRRWDETQYF
- | TRBJ2-5 | - | TRBV2 | TGTGCCAGCAGTCAAGCCCAAGAGACCCAGTACTTC | CASSQAQETQYF
many | TRBJ1-2 | - | TRBV6-6 | TGTGCCAGCAGACAGCGGGAGCACTATGGCTACACCTTC | CASRQREHYGYTF
- | TRBJ2-2 | TRBD1 | TRBV6-1 | TGTGCCAGCAGTGATGGACAGGGGAACACCGGGGAGCTGTTTTTT | CASSDGQGNTGELFF
many | TRBJ2-7 | TRBD2 | TRBV28 | TGTGCCAGCATCCCGCCTAGCGGGGTCTCCTACGAGCAGTACTTC | CASIPPSGVSYEQYF
many | TRBJ2-7 | - | TRBV14 | TGTGCCAGCAGCCACCGCCTGGTCTACGAGCAGTACTTC | CASSHRLVYEQYF
many | TRBJ2-1 | - | TRBV27 | TGTGCCAGCAGTTTTTTAGGAACCTACAATGAGCAGTTCTTC | CASSFLGTYNEQFF
- | TRBJ2-5 | TRBD2 | TRBV7-2 | TGTGCCAGCAGCTTGAGCGGGGGCATTCAAGAGACCCAGTACTTC | CASSLSGGIQETQYF
once | TRBJ1-2 | - | TRBV20-1 | TGCAGTGCTAGCGACAGGTCGGATACCTATGGCTACACCTTC | CSASDRSDTYGYTF
many | TRBJ2-7 | - | TRBV4-2 | TGTGCCAGCAGCCAAGACCGGACAGACTCCTACGAGCAGTACTTC | CASSQDRTDSYEQYF
many | TRBJ2-5 | - | TRBV20-1 | TGCAGTGCTAGAGATCCCGAGCGTGTGGAGACCCAGTACTTC | CSARDPERVETQYF
many | TRBJ1-1 | TRBD1 | TRBV29-1 | TGCAGCGTTTGGACAGGGAACACTGAAGCTTTCTTT | CSVWTGNTEAFF
- | TRBJ1-2 | - | TRBV5-1 | TGCGCCAGCAGCTTGGCCTTAGGTGCAGGGGATGGCTACACCTTC | CASSLALGAGDGYTF
- | TRBJ2-7 | - | TRBV30 | TGTGCCTGGAGTGTAAGAGTTCGAGCACCCATCGACGAGCAGTACTTC | CAWSVRVRAPIDEQYF
once | TRBJ1-1 | - | TRBV28 | TGTGCCAGTCTACTCTACTTGAACACTGAAGCTTTCTTT | CASLLYLNTEAFF
many | TRBJ1-1 | - | TRBV6-1 | TGTGCCAGCAGTGAATCAGGGTTATACACTGAAGCTTTCTTT | CASSESGLYTEAFF
many | TRBJ1-1 | - | TRBV30 | TGTGCCTGGAGTACTAGTATGAACACTGAAGCTTTCTTT | CAWSTSMNTEAFF
many | TRBJ1-5 | - | TRBV13 | TGTGCCAGCAGCTTACGACAGGACAATCAGCCCCAGCATTTT | CASSLRQDNQPQHF
- | TRBJ2-4 | - | TRBV28 | TGTGCCAGCAGTGGCTCTGGGGTAAACATTCAGTACTTC | CASSGSGVNIQYF
- | TRBJ2-5 | - | TRBV7-6 | TGTGCCAGCAGCGCTCAGGCGCTGGCGACGGAGACCCAGTACTTC | CASSAQALATETQYF
- | TRBJ2-7 | - | TRBV11-2 | TGTGCCAGCAGCTTCGTTGGCAGGGGACTTAACTACGAGCAGTACTTC | CASSFVGRGLNYEQYF
- | TRBJ2-7 | TRBD2 | TRBV7-6 | TGTGCCAGCAGCTCGCGGGTTGCGGGAGGGCCCTTCGAGCAGTACTTC | CASSSRVAGGPFEQYF
- | TRBJ2-4 | - | TRBV9 | TGTGCCAGCAGCGTAGGGTGGGCAGCCAAAAACATTCAGTACTTC | CASSVGWAAKNIQYF
few | TRBJ2-7 | - | TRBV28 | TGTGCCAGCAGGGGTGGGGGAGGAAGCTACGAGCAGTACTTC | CASRGGGGSYEQYF
many | TRBJ2-7 | - | TRBV12-3/TRBV12-4 | TGTGCCAGCAGTCCCAGGGTTCCCACTGTCTACGAGCAGTACTTC | CASSPRVPTVYEQYF
many | TRBJ2-5 | TRBD2 | TRBV6-5 | TGTGCCAGCAGTTATTCAACTAGCGTACAAGAGACCCAGTACTTC | CASSYSTSVQETQYF
many | TRBJ1-3 | - | TRBV29-1 | TGCAGCGTTGTGAGCTCTGGAAACACCATATATTTT | CSVVSSGNTIYF
many | TRBJ2-7 | TRBD2 | TRBV5-1 | TGCGCCAGCAGCTTGGTTTCGGGGGGGAAAACCTACGAGCAGTACTTC | CASSLVSGGKTYEQYF
- | TRBJ1-6 | TRBD1 | TRBV27 | TGTGCCAGCAGTCCGGGGACAGGGGGAGCGTCCCTCCACTTT | CASSPGTGGASLHF
many | TRBJ2-2 | TRBD2 | TRBV7-6 | TGTGCCAGCAGCTTGAGCGGGATAAACACCGGGGAGCTGTTTTTT | CASSLSGINTGELFF
many | TRBJ2-2 | TRBD1 | TRBV20-1 | TGCAGTGCTAGAGCAACCGGGACAGGAGACACCGGGGAGCTGTTTTTT | CSARATGTGDTGELFF
many | TRBJ1-6 | TRBD1 | TRBV25-1 | TGTGCCAGCAGTCCACCAGACAGGGGGAGGTCACCCCTCCACTTT | CASSPPDRGRSPLHF
many | TRBJ1-5 | TRBD1 | TRBV20-1 | TGCAGTGCTAGAACGACAGGGGCCGCACCCCAGCATTTT | CSARTTGAAPQHF